This is a list of T cell receptor beta chains from one sample in a study of blood T cell repertoires in COVID-19. TCRdb's copy holds only in-frame clones and misses some; the assay was immunoSEQ multiplex PCR. The profile covers around 100,000 clones, with about nine tenths appearing a single time and 4.5% to 5% taken by the ten largest. Sequenced sample: peripheral blood. These receptors all stem from a woman older than 75 with acute or convalescent COVID-19. Both conserved end residues are part of each CDR3. Each record gives: J gene, V gene, clone size, CDR3 length, D gene, CDR3 DNA, CDR3 protein. The D gene is left open where the match is weak. Clone size is shown for a subset of rows, as once, few, many or a class of expanded clone.

j_gene: TRBJ2-3
v_gene: TRBV5-4
abundance: few
len: 15
d_gene: TRBD1
CDR3nt: TGTGCCAGCAGCGAAACAGGGGGCGCCACAGATACGCAGTATTTT
CDR3aa: CASSETGGATDTQYF

j_gene: TRBJ2-1
v_gene: TRBV5-1
abundance: once
len: 15
d_gene: TRBD2
CDR3nt: TGCGCCAGCAGCCCCGAGCCAGCGGGAAACAATGAGCAGTTCTTC
CDR3aa: CASSPEPAGNNEQFF

j_gene: TRBJ2-7
v_gene: TRBV11-2
abundance: few
len: 15
d_gene: TRBD1
CDR3nt: TGTGCCAGCAGCTCTTTTAGGGACAGGGTTAACGAGCAGTACTTC
CDR3aa: CASSSFRDRVNEQYF

j_gene: TRBJ1-2
v_gene: TRBV7-9
abundance: -
len: 14
d_gene: -
CDR3nt: TGTGCCAGCAGCACAAGGGGGGGCTTTGGAGGCTACACCTTC
CDR3aa: CASSTRGGFGGYTF

j_gene: TRBJ2-2
v_gene: TRBV7-2
abundance: -
len: 15
d_gene: -
CDR3nt: TGTGCCAGCAGCCTGTGGGCCCCGGGGGCCGGGGAGCTGTTTTTT
CDR3aa: CASSLWAPGAGELFF

j_gene: TRBJ1-4
v_gene: TRBV6-5
abundance: -
len: 14
d_gene: -
CDR3nt: TGTGCCAGCACCCTCACGGCCGGGACAGAAAAACTGTTTTTT
CDR3aa: CASTLTAGTEKLFF

j_gene: TRBJ2-3
v_gene: TRBV18
abundance: few
len: 14
d_gene: -
CDR3nt: TGTGCCAGCTCACTTGAGTTGGGCACAGATACGCAGTATTTT
CDR3aa: CASSLELGTDTQYF

j_gene: TRBJ2-7
v_gene: TRBV28
abundance: -
len: 17
d_gene: TRBD1
CDR3nt: TGTGCCAGCAGTTTATTCGGTTTGGGGGACAGGGTCCACGAGCAGTACTTC
CDR3aa: CASSLFGLGDRVHEQYF

j_gene: TRBJ1-2
v_gene: TRBV3-1/TRBV3-2
abundance: -
len: 14
d_gene: -
CDR3nt: TGTGCCAGCAGCCAAGATCGAGGGCCCTATGGCTACACCTTC
CDR3aa: CASSQDRGPYGYTF

j_gene: TRBJ2-1
v_gene: TRBV27
abundance: -
len: 17
d_gene: TRBD1
CDR3nt: TGTGCCAGCAGTTGGGCTGGGACAGGGGGGACCTACAATGAGCAGTTCTTC
CDR3aa: CASSWAGTGGTYNEQFF

j_gene: TRBJ2-7
v_gene: TRBV19
abundance: once
len: 13
d_gene: -
CDR3nt: TGTGCCAGTAGTATAAAATCCAGGGACGAGCAGTACTTC
CDR3aa: CASSIKSRDEQYF

j_gene: TRBJ1-5
v_gene: TRBV19
abundance: -
len: 15
d_gene: TRBD1
CDR3nt: TGTGCCAGTAGTATTGGGACAGGGGGGAATCAGCCCCAGCATTTT
CDR3aa: CASSIGTGGNQPQHF

j_gene: TRBJ1-1
v_gene: TRBV29-1
abundance: -
len: 12
d_gene: -
CDR3nt: TGCAGCGTTGGGATCTGGAGCACTGAAGCTTTCTTT
CDR3aa: CSVGIWSTEAFF

j_gene: TRBJ2-5
v_gene: TRBV5-1
abundance: -
len: 11
d_gene: -
CDR3nt: TGCGCCAGCAGCCAGCAAGAGACCCAGTACTTC
CDR3aa: CASSQQETQYF

j_gene: TRBJ2-1
v_gene: TRBV5-1
abundance: -
len: 18
d_gene: TRBD2
CDR3nt: TGCGCCAGCAGCCCGAATCCCACTAGCGGGGGCCCACACAATGAGCAGTTCTTC
CDR3aa: CASSPNPTSGGPHNEQFF

j_gene: TRBJ2-7
v_gene: TRBV6-5
abundance: -
len: 14
d_gene: -
CDR3nt: TGTGCCAGCATGAGTCGGAGGGGTTCCTACGAGCAGTACTTC
CDR3aa: CASMSRRGSYEQYF

j_gene: TRBJ2-3
v_gene: TRBV11-2
abundance: -
len: 17
d_gene: -
CDR3nt: TGTGCCAGCAGCTTAGATCCGACCGGGAGAGGGTCAGATACGCAGTATTTT
CDR3aa: CASSLDPTGRGSDTQYF

j_gene: TRBJ1-2
v_gene: TRBV30
abundance: -
len: 15
d_gene: -
CDR3nt: TGTGCCTGGAGTGGCGTATGGGGCGGCTCAGGGGGCTACACCTTC
CDR3aa: CAWSGVWGGSGGYTF

j_gene: TRBJ2-1
v_gene: TRBV27
abundance: -
len: 15
d_gene: TRBD2
CDR3nt: TGTGCCAGCAGTTCCGGACTAGCGGTTTCTAATGAGCAGTTCTTC
CDR3aa: CASSSGLAVSNEQFF

j_gene: TRBJ1-3
v_gene: TRBV6-5
abundance: -
len: 15
d_gene: -
CDR3nt: TGTGCCACACAGAGGAGGGATATCTCTGGAAACACCATATATTTT
CDR3aa: CATQRRDISGNTIYF

j_gene: TRBJ1-1
v_gene: TRBV30
abundance: once
len: 15
d_gene: TRBD1
CDR3nt: TGTGCCTGGAGCAATGGGGGACAGGGGGACACTGAAGCTTTCTTT
CDR3aa: CAWSNGGQGDTEAFF

j_gene: TRBJ2-3
v_gene: TRBV5-1
abundance: -
len: 15
d_gene: -
CDR3nt: TGCGCCAGCAGCTTCGCCGGACTATTCACAGATACGCAGTATTTT
CDR3aa: CASSFAGLFTDTQYF

j_gene: TRBJ1-5
v_gene: TRBV6-1
abundance: once
len: 13
d_gene: TRBD1
CDR3nt: TGTGCCAACGGACAGGGCGGGAATCAGCCCCAGCATTTT
CDR3aa: CANGQGGNQPQHF

j_gene: TRBJ1-2
v_gene: TRBV5-1
abundance: -
len: 16
d_gene: -
CDR3nt: TGCGCCAGCAGCTTGGGGGACTCGGTGGGAATGTATGGCTACACCTTC
CDR3aa: CASSLGDSVGMYGYTF

j_gene: TRBJ1-1
v_gene: TRBV6-1
abundance: -
len: 12
d_gene: -
CDR3nt: TGTGCCAGCCTCATCCCTGGGGGGGAAGCTTTCTTT
CDR3aa: CASLIPGGEAFF

j_gene: TRBJ1-1
v_gene: TRBV4-1
abundance: -
len: 15
d_gene: TRBD1
CDR3nt: TGCGCCAGCAGCCAATCCCGGGACAGGGGTACTGAAGCTTTCTTT
CDR3aa: CASSQSRDRGTEAFF

j_gene: TRBJ1-2
v_gene: TRBV11-2
abundance: once
len: 15
d_gene: -
CDR3nt: TGTGCCAGCAGCTTAATTTCGGGGTGGAACTATGGCTACACCTTC
CDR3aa: CASSLISGWNYGYTF

j_gene: TRBJ1-2
v_gene: TRBV13
abundance: -
len: 13
d_gene: TRBD1
CDR3nt: TGTGCCAGCAGCCCCAGACAGGGAACGGGCTACACCTTC
CDR3aa: CASSPRQGTGYTF

j_gene: TRBJ1-2
v_gene: TRBV18
abundance: -
len: 16
d_gene: TRBD1
CDR3nt: TGTGCCAGCTCACCACTAACAGGGGGCGCGGACTATGGCTACACCTTC
CDR3aa: CASSPLTGGADYGYTF

j_gene: TRBJ1-6
v_gene: TRBV3-1/TRBV3-2
abundance: -
len: 16
d_gene: -
CDR3nt: TGTGCCAGCAGCCAAGCCAGGGTTACCTGGAGCTCACCCCTCCACTTT
CDR3aa: CASSQARVTWSSPLHF

j_gene: TRBJ1-1
v_gene: TRBV5-4
abundance: -
len: 15
d_gene: -
CDR3nt: TGTGCCAGCAGCTTTTCTTCATCCTTGAGCACTGAAGCTTTCTTT
CDR3aa: CASSFSSSLSTEAFF

j_gene: TRBJ2-7
v_gene: TRBV5-1
abundance: -
len: 12
d_gene: -
CDR3nt: TGCGCCAGCAGGATCGACAACTACGAGCAGTACTTC
CDR3aa: CASRIDNYEQYF

j_gene: TRBJ1-1
v_gene: TRBV30
abundance: -
len: 15
d_gene: TRBD1
CDR3nt: TGTGCCTGGAGCCGGACAGGGAGGATAGGCACTGAAGCTTTCTTT
CDR3aa: CAWSRTGRIGTEAFF

j_gene: TRBJ2-1
v_gene: TRBV7-3
abundance: -
len: 15
d_gene: TRBD2
CDR3nt: TGTGCCAGCAGCTCGCGGACTAGCGGGGGGAGGGAGCAGTTCTTC
CDR3aa: CASSSRTSGGREQFF

j_gene: TRBJ2-7
v_gene: TRBV12-3/TRBV12-4
abundance: -
len: 13
d_gene: TRBD2
CDR3nt: TGTGCCAGCAGTATCGGACTAGAGTACGAGCAGTACTTC
CDR3aa: CASSIGLEYEQYF

j_gene: TRBJ1-4
v_gene: TRBV2
abundance: -
len: 15
d_gene: TRBD1
CDR3nt: TGTGCCAGCATCCTAGACAGGGCTCAATTTGAAAAACTGTTTTTT
CDR3aa: CASILDRAQFEKLFF

j_gene: TRBJ1-6
v_gene: TRBV28
abundance: once
len: 14
d_gene: -
CDR3nt: TGTGCCAGCAGTTTAGCAGGGCAACATTCACCCCTCCACTTT
CDR3aa: CASSLAGQHSPLHF

j_gene: TRBJ1-3
v_gene: TRBV30
abundance: -
len: 13
d_gene: -
CDR3nt: TGTGCCTTATCGACGGGGAGAGGAAACACCATATATTTT
CDR3aa: CALSTGRGNTIYF

j_gene: TRBJ1-5
v_gene: TRBV12-3/TRBV12-4
abundance: -
len: 13
d_gene: TRBD1
CDR3nt: TGTGCCAGCAGGGAACAGGGGTCTCGGCCCCAGCATTTT
CDR3aa: CASREQGSRPQHF

j_gene: TRBJ1-2
v_gene: TRBV14
abundance: -
len: 13
d_gene: TRBD1
CDR3nt: TGTGCCAGCAGCCCAGGACAGGCCTATGGCTACACCTTC
CDR3aa: CASSPGQAYGYTF

j_gene: TRBJ1-5
v_gene: TRBV3-1/TRBV3-2
abundance: once
len: 19
d_gene: -
CDR3nt: TGTGCCAGCAGCCAACCCGACCATACAGGGAGAGAACGTGATCAGCCCCAGCATTTT
CDR3aa: CASSQPDHTGRERDQPQHF

j_gene: TRBJ1-2
v_gene: TRBV27
abundance: once
len: 14
d_gene: -
CDR3nt: TGTGCCAGCAGTGCACAGACAGCTAACTATGGCTACACCTTC
CDR3aa: CASSAQTANYGYTF

j_gene: TRBJ2-3
v_gene: TRBV11-2
abundance: -
len: 16
d_gene: -
CDR3nt: TGTGCCAGCAGCCCTGACGGGGGATCTAGCACAGATACGCAGTATTTT
CDR3aa: CASSPDGGSSTDTQYF

j_gene: TRBJ2-3
v_gene: TRBV7-9
abundance: -
len: 15
d_gene: -
CDR3nt: TGTGCCAGCAGCTTACAGGGGATTGGCACAGATACGCAGTATTTT
CDR3aa: CASSLQGIGTDTQYF

j_gene: TRBJ1-1
v_gene: TRBV20-1
abundance: -
len: 11
d_gene: -
CDR3nt: TGCAGTGCAGGGGGTGACACTGAAGCTTTCTTT
CDR3aa: CSAGGDTEAFF

j_gene: TRBJ1-3
v_gene: TRBV3-1/TRBV3-2
abundance: -
len: 15
d_gene: TRBD1
CDR3nt: TGTGCCAGCAGCCAAAAGGGACAGGGCGGAAACACCATATATTTT
CDR3aa: CASSQKGQGGNTIYF

j_gene: TRBJ2-7
v_gene: TRBV3-1/TRBV3-2
abundance: -
len: 15
d_gene: TRBD2
CDR3nt: TGTGCCAGCAGCCAATTCCCTAGCGGGAGCTACGAGCAGTACTTC
CDR3aa: CASSQFPSGSYEQYF

j_gene: TRBJ2-3
v_gene: TRBV7-2
abundance: -
len: 17
d_gene: TRBD2
CDR3nt: TGTGCCAGCAGCTTAAGTCCTACGGGACTAGCGGGGAATACGCAGTATTTT
CDR3aa: CASSLSPTGLAGNTQYF

j_gene: TRBJ2-2
v_gene: TRBV7-9
abundance: -
len: 19
d_gene: TRBD2
CDR3nt: TGTGCCAGCAGCTTTCTCCTAGCGGGAGGGGCATCGAACACCGGGGAGCTGTTTTTT
CDR3aa: CASSFLLAGGASNTGELFF

j_gene: TRBJ1-2
v_gene: TRBV5-1
abundance: -
len: 16
d_gene: TRBD1
CDR3nt: TGCGCCAGCAGCTCTGCAGGGGGCGCGGAGAGGGGTGGCTACACCTTC
CDR3aa: CASSSAGGAERGGYTF

j_gene: TRBJ1-1
v_gene: TRBV2
abundance: -
len: 15
d_gene: -
CDR3nt: TGTGCCAGCGACCCAGACCCTAAATCAACAGGGTATGCTTTCTTT
CDR3aa: CASDPDPKSTGYAFF

j_gene: TRBJ1-2
v_gene: TRBV19
abundance: -
len: 13
d_gene: -
CDR3nt: TGTGCCAGTAGTGTTGGTGTTGCCGGTGGCTACACCTTC
CDR3aa: CASSVGVAGGYTF

j_gene: TRBJ2-7
v_gene: TRBV11-2
abundance: -
len: 15
d_gene: -
CDR3nt: TGTGCCAGCAGCTTAGGTAGGACAGATACCTACGAGCAGTACTTC
CDR3aa: CASSLGRTDTYEQYF

j_gene: TRBJ1-2
v_gene: TRBV20-1
abundance: -
len: 16
d_gene: -
CDR3nt: TGCAGTGCTAGTCTGGGACACCCACCTATAAACTATGGCTACACCTTC
CDR3aa: CSASLGHPPINYGYTF

j_gene: TRBJ1-1
v_gene: TRBV7-2
abundance: -
len: 14
d_gene: -
CDR3nt: TGTGCCAGCAGCTTAGTCGGCCCGGGGGTAGAAGCTTTCTTT
CDR3aa: CASSLVGPGVEAFF

j_gene: TRBJ2-6
v_gene: TRBV7-3
abundance: -
len: 13
d_gene: -
CDR3nt: TGTGCCAGCGGGGCGCCCGGGGCCAACGTCCTGACTTTC
CDR3aa: CASGAPGANVLTF

j_gene: TRBJ1-5
v_gene: TRBV28
abundance: -
len: 14
d_gene: -
CDR3nt: TGTGCCAGCTCCTTAGGGGCAGGGCGGCAGCCCCAGCATTTT
CDR3aa: CASSLGAGRQPQHF

j_gene: TRBJ1-3
v_gene: TRBV10-2
abundance: -
len: 13
d_gene: -
CDR3nt: TGCGCCAGCAGTGCCGGAGCGGGAAACACCATATATTTT
CDR3aa: CASSAGAGNTIYF

j_gene: TRBJ1-6
v_gene: TRBV5-1
abundance: -
len: 15
d_gene: TRBD1
CDR3nt: TGCGCCAGTCTTCTGGGGACAGGGAATAATTCACCCCTCCACTTT
CDR3aa: CASLLGTGNNSPLHF